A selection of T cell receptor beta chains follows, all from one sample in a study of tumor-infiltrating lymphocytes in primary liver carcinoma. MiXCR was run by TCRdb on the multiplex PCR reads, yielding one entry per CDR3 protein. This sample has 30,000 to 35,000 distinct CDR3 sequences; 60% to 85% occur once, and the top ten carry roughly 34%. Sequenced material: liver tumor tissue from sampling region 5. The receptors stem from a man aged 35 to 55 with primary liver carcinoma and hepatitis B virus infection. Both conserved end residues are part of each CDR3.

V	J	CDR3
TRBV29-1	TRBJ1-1	CSVGPGWGTRTEAFF
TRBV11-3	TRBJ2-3	CASSSPRTSGKNTDTQYF
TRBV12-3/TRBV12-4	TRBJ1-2	CASNLGRGANYVYTF
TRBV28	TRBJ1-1	CASSSGGGEDTEAFF
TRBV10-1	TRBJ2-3	CASSDLGLGTDTQCF
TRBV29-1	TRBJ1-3	CSVERAWTGSTIYF
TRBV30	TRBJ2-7	CAWSPYPGPYEQYF
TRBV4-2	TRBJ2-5	CASSQGDFGRSETQYF
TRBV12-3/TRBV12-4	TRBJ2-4	CAGSLWGGADIAKNIQYF
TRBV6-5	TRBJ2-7	CVSSCAGELGEQYF
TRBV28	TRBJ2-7	CASTIGGELYEQYF
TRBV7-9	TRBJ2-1	CASSGTSGSNEQFF
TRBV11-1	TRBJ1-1	CDSSRQVKTEAVF
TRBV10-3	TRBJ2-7	CAITKRSGLAGEFSYEQYF
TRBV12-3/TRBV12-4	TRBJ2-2	CASGLRPEELLF
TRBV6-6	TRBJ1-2	CVSTHDTYRPDYDYTF
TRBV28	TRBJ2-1	CASSPDPLTSVRPDEQSF
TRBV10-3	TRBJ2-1	CAISVRDDGEQFF
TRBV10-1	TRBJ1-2	CASSEMVGHSGYGCTF
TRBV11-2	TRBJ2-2	CAISPDYWAGELFF
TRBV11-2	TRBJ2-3	CASGVLQGSAGTQYF
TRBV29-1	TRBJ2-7	CSVEDQEATPSYEQYF
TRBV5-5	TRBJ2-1	CASSLVPGRYNEWFF
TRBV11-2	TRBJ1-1	CASSLKRDTVAFF
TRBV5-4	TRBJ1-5	CASYLGSNQPQHF
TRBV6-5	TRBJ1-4	CASSKHGPNERLFF
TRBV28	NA	CASRKEEVNRPQYF
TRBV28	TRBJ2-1	CASKTGLGQYNEKFF
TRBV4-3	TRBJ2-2	CTSSQNPEGDPGELFF
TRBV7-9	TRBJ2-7	CAISRSRNQQYF
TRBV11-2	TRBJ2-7	CASRPHSSGTTYEQYF
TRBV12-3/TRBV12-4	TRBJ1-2	CASSLIGSNYGYTF
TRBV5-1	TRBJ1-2	CASSSTKGIGYTF
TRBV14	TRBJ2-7	CASSQEDRVRSYEQYF
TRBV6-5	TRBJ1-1	CASSIQGVIGAFF
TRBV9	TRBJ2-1	CASSLGFSSYNEQFF
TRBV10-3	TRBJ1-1	CAIKAGENADAFF
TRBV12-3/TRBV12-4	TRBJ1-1	CTCSLLPEGTEAFF
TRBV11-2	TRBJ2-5	CASNLDFLETQYF
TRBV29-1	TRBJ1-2	CSVQGGGGYTF